This TCR beta chain was identified during a study of CD8 T cells in Susac syndrome. The RNA input was about 0.45 to 1 ug, and it was reverse transcribed with random hexamers. immunoSEQ multiplex PCR amplified TCR beta CDR3 across 54 Vbeta, 13 Jbeta. One entry per CDR3 protein, called by TCRdb with MiXCR from the immunoSEQ multiplex PCR reads. The data show over 200,000 distinct CDR3 sequences, with 85% to 95% seen just once and 0.082% held by the top ten. Study-wide results and limits: In its TCR sequencing and HLA analysis, the study acknowledged that the number of individuals was relatively small.

The multiple sclerosis control group comprised treatment-naive patients with stable or active relapsing-remitting disease. Negative isolation was applied to CD8+ and CD4+ T cells, and FACS enrichment was applied to TEMRA cells. The CDR3 has 15 amino acids. CDR1 and CDR2 (germline): SQVTM, ANQGSEA. The ends were cut back, 0 bases at V and 7 bases at J, with 19 bases in the middle. Regarding this clonotype: Its target is not known.

Sequencing used CD4+ T cells from PBMCs. The TCR comes from a human donor with multiple sclerosis. The rearrangement uses TRBV29-1 and TRBJ2-7; tentatively, D is TRBD2 (6 bases). CDR3 nucleotide sequence: TGCAGCGTTGAAGATCTAGCTGGGGGGATAAGGGAGCAGTACTTC. Its protein product is CSVEDLAGGIREQYF.